This T cell receptor beta chain was recorded in a study of cytomegalovirus exposure and HLA in healthy donors. In the PCR, 60 Vbeta and 13 Jbeta primers were used. Only in-frame clones appear in the TCRdb table, and some are missing; sequencing was by immunoSEQ multiplex PCR. The sample consists of over 80,000 clones, 76% of them appearing once. This clone was picked up a small number of times. Germline V gives CDR1 MGHRA, CDR2 YSYEKL. The CDR3 covers 14 residues. Trimming left V 3 bases short and J 0 bases short, with 8 bases between. When sampled, the donors appeared nominally healthy, though they likely had unrecorded immune exposures.

The chain combines TRBV4-1 with TRBJ1-1, with D tentatively TRBD1 (5 bases). The sample taken for sequencing was PBMCs. This receptor was taken from a middle-aged man in good health and CMV-seronegative. CDR3 sequence: CASSHNRMNTEAFF. The CDR3 DNA sequence: TGCGCCAGCAGCCATAACAGGATGAACACTGAAGCTTTCTTT.